One T cell receptor (beta chain) is described in this entry. These data are taken from a study of blood T cell repertoires in COVID-19. Study-level background: Samples of COVID-19 (acute and convalescent) were obtained from the United States, Italy and Spain. T cells, B-cell-depleted T cells, or PBMCs provided the cDNA or gDNA that served as material.

This CDR3 region has 18 residues. Under the authors' procedure: Amplification of reference gene primers was used by the study to estimate nucleated cell counts. Measured with immunoSEQ multiplex PCR; TCRdb has only the in-frame clones, and not every one. For V, J and clone size, that table is used; D and trimming come from the DNA. The sample shows roughly 79,000 clones, less than 90% of them seen only once. The chain carries TRBV21-1 and TRBJ2-7; the listed D gene, TRBD2, was not tested against the DNA. TRBV21-1 is annotated as a pseudogene. The source material was peripheral blood. The origin of this receptor is a man between 45 and 60 years old with acute or convalescent COVID-19. The CDR3 DNA is TGTGCCAGCCCGATAGGACTAGCGGGGGGGCGGCCCTCCTACGAGCAGTACTTC. Amino acids: CASPIGLAGGRPSYEQYF.